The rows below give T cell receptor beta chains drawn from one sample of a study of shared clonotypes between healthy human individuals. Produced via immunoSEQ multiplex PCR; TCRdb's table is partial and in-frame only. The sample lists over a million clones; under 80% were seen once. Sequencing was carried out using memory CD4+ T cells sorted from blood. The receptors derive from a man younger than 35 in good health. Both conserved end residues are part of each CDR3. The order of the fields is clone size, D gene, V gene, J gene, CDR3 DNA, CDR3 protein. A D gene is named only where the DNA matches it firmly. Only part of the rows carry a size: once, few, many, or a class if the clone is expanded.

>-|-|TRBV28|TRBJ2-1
TGTGCCAGCAACATGAGGGGTCCCCCCAATGAGCAGTTCTTC
CASNMRGPPNEQFF
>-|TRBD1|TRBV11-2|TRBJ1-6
TGTGCCAGCAGCTTGTCTACAGGGGAAGGTTTTGGTTCACCCCTCCACTTT
CASSLSTGEGFGSPLHF
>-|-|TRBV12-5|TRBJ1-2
TGTGCTAGTGGTTTGGTTCCTAACCAGGGGATGCATGGCTACACCTTC
CASGLVPNQGMHGYTF
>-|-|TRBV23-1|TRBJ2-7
TGCGCCAGCAGTCCGTCTGGGGATCAATACGAGCAGTACTTC
CASSPSGDQYEQYF
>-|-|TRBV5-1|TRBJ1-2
TGCGCCAGCAGCCCTGACAGAGTCTATGGCTACACCTTC
CASSPDRVYGYTF
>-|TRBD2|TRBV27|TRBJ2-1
TGTGCCAGCAGTTTGGGACTAGCGGCCGATGAGCAGTTCTTC
CASSLGLAADEQFF
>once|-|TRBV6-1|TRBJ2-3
TGTGCCAGTACCGCTCCGGGTGGCACAGATACGCAGTATTTT
CASTAPGGTDTQYF
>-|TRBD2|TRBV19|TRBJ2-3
TGTGCCAGTACCGAGGGACTAGCGGGAGGAGGTACGCAGTATTTT
CASTEGLAGGGTQYF
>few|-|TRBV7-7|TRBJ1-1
TGTGCTAGCAGCTTATACACCAACACTGAAGCTTTCTTT
CASSLYTNTEAFF
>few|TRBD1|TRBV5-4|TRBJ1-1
TGTGCCAGCAGCTCCCGGGACAGGAGGCACACTGAAGCTTTCTTT
CASSSRDRRHTEAFF
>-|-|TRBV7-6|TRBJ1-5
TGTGCCAGCAGCTTAGGAGCAGGCAATCAGCCCCAGCATTTT
CASSLGAGNQPQHF
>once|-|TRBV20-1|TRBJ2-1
TGCAGTGCTAGAGTGGGGACTCTGTTCTTC
CSARVGTLFF
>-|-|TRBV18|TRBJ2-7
TGTGCCAGCTCACCGGACTACGAGCAGTACTTC
CASSPDYEQYF
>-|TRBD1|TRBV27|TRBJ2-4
TGTGCCAGCAGGCGCGGGACAGGGGGCGCAGATGGAAACATTCAGTACTTC
CASRRGTGGADGNIQYF
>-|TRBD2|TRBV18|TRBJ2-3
TGTGCCAGCTCACCACTACGCGGCGGGGGGGCCACAGATACGCAGTATTTT
CASSPLRGGGATDTQYF
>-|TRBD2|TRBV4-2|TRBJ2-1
TGTGCCAGCAGCCAGGAAGAGGGACTAGCGGCATACAATGAGCAGTTCTTC
CASSQEEGLAAYNEQFF
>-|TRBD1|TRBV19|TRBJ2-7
TGTGCCAGTAGTTCCCCCGGGACAGGGGCCTACGAGCAGTACTTC
CASSSPGTGAYEQYF
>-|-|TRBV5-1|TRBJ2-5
TGCGCCAGCAGCTTGGCAGGGGAACAGACCCAGTACTTC
CASSLAGEQTQYF
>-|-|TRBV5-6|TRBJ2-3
TGTGCCAGCAGCTTGGGACGGCAAACAGATACGCAGTATTTT
CASSLGRQTDTQYF
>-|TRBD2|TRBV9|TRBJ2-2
TGTGCCAGCAGCGGAATACTAGCGGGCCCCGGGGAGCTGTTTTTT
CASSGILAGPGELFF
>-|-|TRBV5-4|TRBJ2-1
TGTGCCAGCAGCTCTAATACGGATGAGCAGTTCTTC
CASSSNTDEQFF
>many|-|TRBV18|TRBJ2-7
TGTGCCAGCTCACCCTCCGACAGACCCTACGAGCAGTACTTC
CASSPSDRPYEQYF
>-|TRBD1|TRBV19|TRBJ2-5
TGTGCCAGTACCAATAGGGACAGGGGCCAAGAGACCCAGTACTTC
CASTNRDRGQETQYF
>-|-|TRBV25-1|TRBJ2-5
TGTGCCAGCAGTGACCCGGGGACCGCACGGGGGACCCAGTACTTC
CASSDPGTARGTQYF
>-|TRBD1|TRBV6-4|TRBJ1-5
TGTGCCAGCCTGACCGGGACAGGGGGCTGCGGCAATCAGCCCCAGCATTTT
CASLTGTGGCGNQPQHF
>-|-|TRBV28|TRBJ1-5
TGTGCCAGCAGTCTAGCCGGGACTGATAATCAGCCCCAGCATTTT
CASSLAGTDNQPQHF
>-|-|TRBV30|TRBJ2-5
TGTGCCTGGAGGAAATTCGGGGAGACCCAGTACTTC
CAWRKFGETQYF
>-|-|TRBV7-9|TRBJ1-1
TGTGCCAGCAGCCCGCAGGTGGGAGTTGAAGCTTTCTTT
CASSPQVGVEAFF
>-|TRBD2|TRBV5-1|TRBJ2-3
TGCGCCAGCAGCTTGGCGACTAGCGGGGGTCTCACAGATACGCAGTATTTT
CASSLATSGGLTDTQYF
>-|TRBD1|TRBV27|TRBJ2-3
TGTGCCAGCAGTTTAAATCGACAGGGATACACAGATACGCAGTATTTT
CASSLNRQGYTDTQYF
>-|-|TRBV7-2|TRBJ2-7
TGTGCCAGCAGCCTCCAGGGGGGAGCGGACGAGCAGTACTTC
CASSLQGGADEQYF